This TCR beta chain was observed in a study of cytomegalovirus exposure and HLA in healthy donors. Researchers ran the PCR with 60 Vbeta and 13 Jbeta primers. Assay: immunoSEQ multiplex PCR; the TCRdb copy retains only in-frame clones and omits some. Here the sample spans 150,000 or so clones, roughly 80% being singletons. Per the germline V gene, CDR1 is SGHNT and CDR2 is YYREEE (reference sequence). CDR3 size: 15 residues. The ends lost 5 bases at V and 7 bases at J; junction bases unmatched: 11. This chain uses TRBV5-4 with TRBJ2-1; 8 positions match TRBD1. The sequence derives from a female donor in good health and CMV-seronegative. What was sequenced was PBMCs. CDR3 bases: TGTGCCAGCAGTCGCACAGGGGGTAGTGATAATGAGCAGTTCTTC. It yields the protein CASSRTGGSDNEQFF.